Given below is one T cell receptor beta chain in context. The sample belongs to a study of blood T cell repertoires in COVID-19. Here immunoSEQ multiplex PCR was the method, and the copy in TCRdb shows in-frame clones only, minus some. The repertoire holds about 360,000 clones, with around 87% as singletons. Trimming cost V 1 base and J 0 bases, with 13 bases left between them. Germline V gene lookup returns CDR1 SGHRS and CDR2 YFSETQ. The length of the CDR3 is 16 residues. The TCR originated in a human donor in a cohort sampled during active COVID-19. The sequenced sample consisted of peripheral blood. The chain uses TRBV5-1 and TRBJ1-1; D is undetermined. The CDR3 is CASSLTPGVLNTEAFF. The CDR3 DNA is TGCGCCAGCAGCTTGACCCCCGGGGTTTTGAACACTGAAGCTTTCTTT.